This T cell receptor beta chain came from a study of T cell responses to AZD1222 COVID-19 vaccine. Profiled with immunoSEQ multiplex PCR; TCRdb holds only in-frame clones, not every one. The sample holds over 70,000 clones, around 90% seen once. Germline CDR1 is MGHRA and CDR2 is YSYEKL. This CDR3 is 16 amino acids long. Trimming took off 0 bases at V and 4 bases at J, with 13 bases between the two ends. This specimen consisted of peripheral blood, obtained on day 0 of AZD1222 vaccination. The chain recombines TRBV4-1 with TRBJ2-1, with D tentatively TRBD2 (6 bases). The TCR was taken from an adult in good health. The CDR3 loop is CASSQDMSGHYNEQFF. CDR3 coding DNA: TGCGCCAGCAGCCAAGATATGAGCGGGCATTACAATGAGCAGTTCTTC.